The 6 T cell receptor beta chains presented below share a single source sample, sequenced in a study of identical twins. A single record per CDR3 protein comes from TCRdb applying MiXCR to the 5' RACE reads. There are around 1.7 million distinct CDR3 sequences in the sample; around 33% occur only once, and 0.25% to 0.3% lies in the top ten. Sequenced input: cord blood. Receptor source: a newborn girl in good health.

The chain combines TRBV27 with TRBJ2-7, with 14 bases fitting TRBD2. The CDR3 contains 18 residues. Trimming removed 6 bases from V and 0 bases from J; junction bases left unmatched: 10. CDR1 and CDR2 from the germline V gene are MNHEY and SMNVEV (reference sequence). The CDR3 region is CASRTLTSGRAISYEQYF. The CDR3 region has the DNA TGTGCCAGCAGGACGCTGACTAGCGGGAGGGCTATCTCCTACGAGCAGTACTTC.

The CDR3 is CASSYSSTGTGFNYEQYF. The CDR3 region has the DNA TGTGCCAGCAGTTACTCGAGTACCGGGACAGGGTTTAACTACGAGCAGTACTTC. The J gene is TRBJ2-7, the V gene TRBV6-5; TRBD1 matches 9 bases. The V and J ends lost 0 bases and 3 bases, in that order; junction bases with no gene match: 12. The CDR3 consists of 18 residues. Germline CDR1 is MNHEY and CDR2 is SVGAGI.

There are many counts of this clonotype. The V gene is TRBV27, the J gene TRBJ2-3; 8 positions match TRBD2. This CDR3 has 19 residues. The V and J ends lost 6 bases and 4 bases, in that order; junction bases with no gene match: 21. Germline CDR1 reads MNHEY; CDR2 reads SMNVEV (reference sequence). CDR3 residues: CASSKMRPSGSVRADTQYF. The CDR3 DNA reads TGTGCCAGCAGCAAAATGCGGCCTAGCGGGTCCGTAAGGGCAGATACGCAGTATTTT.

The table lists this clonotype with many counts. The chain employs TRBV6-2 or TRBV6-3 and TRBJ1-2; 9 bases agree with TRBD1. The germline V gene has CDR1 MNHEY and CDR2 SVGEGT. After removal of 4 bases from V and 2 bases from J, the junction contained 5 bases not matched to a gene. The CDR3 is 15 residues long. For the CDR3, the DNA is TGTGCCAGCAGTTTCGGGACAGGGATGAACTATGGCTACACCTTC. As protein: CASSFGTGMNYGYTF.

Only a few counts were recorded for this clonotype. This chain links TRBV6-6 with TRBJ2-7; D gene ambiguous. The CDR3 is 14 amino acids. Germline CDR1 and CDR2: MNHNY and SVGAGI (reference sequence). V was shortened by 2 bases and J by 1 base, with 9 bases between the two germline ends. CDR3 sequence: CASSYRLGSYEQYF. Written as DNA, the CDR3 is TGTGCCAGCAGTTACCGGTTGGGATCCTACGAGCAGTACTTC.

In regard to this clonotype: This may come from a read error, since a much larger clone is one base off. The rearrangement joins TRBV6-6 to TRBJ2-3, with D possibly being TRBD1 (6 bases). CDR1 is MNHNY and CDR2 is SVGAGI in the germline V gene (reference sequence). The CDR3 consists of 13 residues. Trimming stripped 2 bases from V and 12 bases from J, with 15 bases between. The CDR3 protein is CASSYRASRGQYF. CDR3 in DNA: TGTGCCAGCAGTTACCGGGCTAGCAGGGGTCAGTATTTT.